The 25 T cell receptor beta chains presented below share a single source sample, sequenced in a study of CXCR3-negative and CXCR3-positive naive CD8 T cells. 5' RACE that incorporated UMI labels was used to prepare the TRB cDNA libraries. TCRdb reprocessed the 5' RACE reads and keeps a single row for each CDR3 protein, giving no DNA. The sample has under 45,000 distinct CDR3 sequences. Sequences were obtained from memory CD8+ T cells from blood. All receptors derive from a human donor in good health. Some clones in this sample may be carry-over from other donors' samples.

The V call is TRBV29-1, the J call TRBJ1-1; without DNA, the TCRdb call of TRBD1 cannot be checked. CDR3 length: 12 residues. The germline CDR1 and CDR2 sequences are SQVTM and ANQGSEA. The CDR3 loop is CSVEQGTFLAFF. Based on the CDR3 plus reference TRBV29-1 and TRBJ1-1, the full variable domain is SAVISQKPSRDICQRGTSLTIQCQVDSQVTMMFWYRQQPGQSLTLIATANQGSEATYESGFVIDKFPISRPNLTFSTLTVSNMSPEDSSIYLCSVEQGTFLAFFGQGTRLTVV.

The chain recombines TRBV29-1 with TRBJ2-3; TCRdb returns TRBD2, unconfirmable since there is no DNA. CDR3 length equals 17 residues. The germline gives CDR1 SQVTM, CDR2 ANQGSEA. The CDR3 sequence: CSVDFSRTSGKQDTQYF.

The rearrangement uses TRBV12-3 or TRBV12-4 and TRBJ2-3. The CDR3 is made up of 14 amino acids. CDR3 region: CASSSLRAEATQYF.

The gene calls are TRBV5-1 and TRBJ2-1; TCRdb selects TRBD2, and the lack of DNA leaves this call unchecked. The CDR3 extends over 19 amino acids. The V gene's germline CDR1 is SGHRS and CDR2 YFSETQ. The chain's CDR3 is CASSSDTRLAGNRYNEQFF.

V usage is TRBV27 and J usage is TRBJ2-7; TCRdb lists TRBD2, though no DNA is available to test this call. From germline, CDR1 is MNHEY and CDR2 SMNVEV (reference sequence). The CDR3 has 14 residues. The CDR3 here is CASSPSTTYYEQYF.

V gene TRBV18 combines with J gene TRBJ1-5; TCRdb gives TRBD1 as the D gene, but with no DNA this cannot be confirmed. Germline V gene sequence: CDR1 KGHSH, CDR2 LQKENI. There are 16 residues in the CDR3. This chain's CDR3 is CASSPDIGGGLKPQHF.

The chain links TRBV7-9 to TRBJ1-3. The V gene's germline CDR1 is SEHNR and CDR2 FQNEAQ (reference sequence). This CDR3 has 11 amino acids. CDR3 sequence: CASIRGNTIYF.

This sequence joins TRBV28 and TRBJ2-7; TCRdb outputs TRBD1, but without DNA this stays unchecked. Germline assignment: CDR1 MDHEN and CDR2 SYDVKM. This CDR3 spans 16 amino acids. The CDR3 here is CASSGDGTGGTYEQYF.

The rearrangement uses TRBV3-1 and TRBJ2-3; TCRdb picks TRBD2, but there is no DNA to check that call. This CDR3 region has 15 residues. The germline CDR1 and CDR2 sequences are LGHDT and YNNKEL (reference sequence). The CDR3 is CASSQGAGGTDTQYF.

V usage is TRBV20-1 and J usage is TRBJ2-1; the D call from TCRdb, TRBD1, cannot be confirmed without DNA. Germline-derived CDR1 and CDR2 are DFQATT and SNEGSKA (reference sequence). This CDR3 spans 15 amino acids. This CDR3 is CSARGLFSEYNEQFF.

The J gene is TRBJ1-1, the V gene TRBV14; without DNA, the TCRdb call of TRBD1 cannot be checked. Germline V CDR1 and CDR2: SGHDN, FVKESK. The CDR3 has 16 residues. CDR3 amino acids: CASSQGIGWGIAEAFF.

According to its frequency, this clonotype is medium-sized. The J gene is TRBJ2-2, the V gene TRBV7-3; without DNA, the TCRdb call of TRBD1 cannot be checked. Germline values: CDR1 SGHTA, CDR2 FQGTGA. The CDR3 runs to 15 residues. The CDR3 reads CASSPGTGNPGELFF.

The chain uses TRBV7-8 and TRBJ2-7; TCRdb reports TRBD1, a call that lacks DNA to check it against. The V gene's germline CDR1 is SGHVS and CDR2 FQNEAQ. CDR3 length: 14 residues. CDR3 sequence: CASSAEGQTYEQYF. The entire variable domain, with the rest obtained from reference TRBV7-8 and TRBJ2-7, is as follows: GAGVSQSPRYKVAKRGQDVALRCDPISGHVSLFWYQQALGQGPEFLTYFQNEAQLDKSGLPSDRFFAERPEGSVSTLKIQRTQQEDSAVYLCASSAEGQTYEQYFGPGTRLTVT.

The chain carries TRBV10-1 and TRBJ2-3. Germline values: CDR1 WNHNN, CDR2 SYGVQD (reference sequence). The CDR3 runs to 15 residues. CDR3 protein: CASSESSQSTDTQYF.

The chain is built from TRBV19 and TRBJ2-7. The germline CDR1 and CDR2 sequences are LNHDA and SQIVND (reference sequence). The CDR3 has 14 amino acids. The CDR3 here is CASSIVGSSYEQYF.

The rearrangement uses TRBV20-1 and TRBJ2-1; TCRdb's assignment of TRBD2 cannot be checked, as there is no DNA. Germline V lookup: CDR1 DFQATT, CDR2 SNEGSKA (reference sequence). This CDR3 comprises 14 residues. CDR3 sequence: CSAKSLAEGNEQFF.

V gene TRBV29-1 combines with J gene TRBJ2-5. The CDR3 contains 13 residues. Germline CDR1 and CDR2: SQVTM and ANQGSEA. This CDR3 reads CSVEGVAEETQYF.

The V and J genes are TRBV11-2 and TRBJ1-1. The CDR3 is made up of 12 amino acids. CDR1 and CDR2 (germline): SGHAT, FQNNGV. The CDR3 reads CASSPQNTEAFF.

The chain is built from TRBV11-3 and TRBJ1-2; TCRdb outputs TRBD1, but without DNA this stays unchecked. The CDR3 runs 19 residues. Germline V CDR1 and CDR2: SGHNT, YENEEA. CDR3 sequence reads: CASSLDERGQGRLLYGYTF.

This clonotype counts as large by frequency. The chain carries TRBV29-1 and TRBJ1-3. CDR3 length equals 13 residues. CDR1 and CDR2 from the germline V gene are SQVTM and ANQGSEA. The CDR3 is CSVEGDSGNTIYF.

CDR3 residues: CASSPGTVEAFF. J is TRBJ1-1 and V is TRBV7-9; TCRdb reports TRBD1, a call that lacks DNA to check it against. CDR1 is SEHNR and CDR2 is FQNEAQ in the germline V gene (reference sequence). The CDR3 has 12 residues.

The chain joins TRBV9 to TRBJ1-1; there is no DNA to check the TCRdb D call of TRBD1. CDR3 size: 13 residues. The germline gives CDR1 SGDLS, CDR2 YYNGEE. The CDR3 protein is CASSPEGGAEAFF.

The rearrangement joins TRBV5-5 to TRBJ2-7; the TCRdb D gene call, TRBD1, has no DNA to confirm it. The CDR3 runs to 16 residues. Germline CDR1 is SGHKS and CDR2 is YYEKEE (reference sequence). The CDR3 sequence: CASSQAGTVANYEQYF.

The chain links TRBV6-6 to TRBJ1-5; the D gene TCRdb calls, TRBD1, cannot be checked with no DNA. Germline assignment: CDR1 MNHNY and CDR2 SVGAGI (reference sequence). This CDR3 region has 16 residues. This CDR3 is CASSYFGQGSNQPQHF.

The rearrangement links TRBV29-1 to TRBJ2-3; TCRdb returns TRBD2, unconfirmable since there is no DNA. This CDR3 spans 13 amino acids. Germline assignment: CDR1 SQVTM and CDR2 ANQGSEA. CDR3 amino acids: CSVVGGYADTQYF.